The 19 T cell receptor beta chains presented below share a single source sample, sequenced in a study of T cell responses to AZD1222 COVID-19 vaccine. Only in-frame clones appear in the TCRdb table, and some are missing; sequencing was by immunoSEQ multiplex PCR. Of approximately 150,000 clones in the sample, roughly 85% are singletons; the top ten hold approximately 1%. Sequenced here: peripheral blood, sampled 28 days after the second AZD1222 dose. These receptors were obtained from an adult who received the AZD1222 COVID-19 vaccine.

The chain joins TRBV6-5 to TRBJ1-5; tentative D call: TRBD1 (5 bases). The CDR3 is 14 amino acids. The germline V gene has CDR1 MNHEY and CDR2 SVGAGI. V lost 2 bases and J lost 5, with 10 bases in between. CDR3 in DNA: TGTGCCAGCAGTTACACCGACAGAGATCAGCCCCAGCATTTT. It encodes CASSYTDRDQPQHF.

The rearrangement uses TRBV29-1 and TRBJ1-2; no clear D. CDR3 size: 13 residues. V lost 4 bases and J lost 2, with 11 bases in between. Germline CDR1 reads SQVTM; CDR2 reads ANQGSEA. The CDR3 nucleotides are TGCAGCGTTGTAACAGACTTAAACTATGGCTACACCTTC. Residues: CSVVTDLNYGYTF. Full variable domain (rest looked up from reference TRBV29-1 and TRBJ1-2): SAVISQKPSRDICQRGTSLTIQCQVDSQVTMMFWYRQQPGQSLTLIATANQGSEATYESGFVIDKFPISRPNLTFSTLTVSNMSPEDSSIYLCSVVTDLNYGYTFGSGTRLTVV.

This chain uses TRBV3-1 (or the pseudogene TRBV3-2) with TRBJ2-7; D may be TRBD1 (6 bases). The CDR3 length is 14 residues. Germline V gives CDR1 LGHDT, CDR2 YNNKEL (reference sequence). Trimming stripped 1 base from V and 2 bases from J, with 9 bases between. CDR3 region: CASSQVGGPYEQYF. CDR3 nucleotide sequence: TGTGCCAGCAGCCAAGTTGGGGGCCCCTACGAGCAGTACTTC.

The CDR3 sequence: CASSEGFQSEKLFF. CDR3 nucleotides: TGTGCCAGCAGTGAGGGCTTCCAAAGCGAAAAACTGTTTTTT. The genes are TRBV2 and TRBJ1-4; D remains ambiguous. Germline lookup yields CDR1 SNHLY and CDR2 FYNNEI. V was cut by 3 bases and J by 8 bases, with 13 bases left in between. The CDR3 is made up of 14 amino acids. The complete variable domain, with remaining parts taken from reference TRBV2 and TRBJ1-4, reads EPEVTQTPSHQVTQMGQEVILRCVPISNHLYFYWYRQILGQKVEFLVSFYNNEISEKSEIFDDQFSVERPDGSNFTLKIRSTKLEDSAMYFCASSEGFQSEKLFFGSGTQLSVL.

This chain links TRBV6-5 with TRBJ1-2; 9 bases fit TRBD1. V shed 5 bases and J 5 bases; nucleotides not matched to a gene: 6. This CDR3 is 14 amino acids long. Germline CDR1 reads MNHEY; CDR2 reads SVGAGI. The CDR3 nucleotides are TGTGCCAGCAGTCCGGGGACAGGGTGGTATGGCTACACCTTC. Translating it yields CASSPGTGWYGYTF.

V is TRBV7-9 and J is TRBJ1-5, with D perhaps TRBD1 (6 bases). V was clipped by 5 bases and J by 1 base, with 12 bases between them. Germline lookup yields CDR1 SEHNR and CDR2 FQNEAQ (reference sequence). The CDR3 loop spans 15 amino acids. The DNA of the CDR3 is TGTGCCAGCAGCAGCCGGACAGAGAGCAATCAGCCCCAGCATTTT. This codes for CASSSRTESNQPQHF.

This clone was seen a handful of times. The chain combines TRBV15 with TRBJ2-7; TRBD2 is a possible D gene (5 bases). Trimming cost V 0 bases and J 0 bases, with 9 bases left between them. The CDR3 sequence is 15 residues long. Germline-derived CDR1 and CDR2 are LNHNV and YYDKDF (reference sequence). CDR3 protein: CATSRDLGDSYEQYF. CDR3 coding DNA: TGTGCCACCAGCAGAGATCTCGGGGACTCCTACGAGCAGTACTTC.

CDR3 bases: TGTGCCAGCAGTGAGTGGGGGGTCAGGGCTGAAGCTTTCTTT. Translation: CASSEWGVRAEAFF. This chain links TRBV6-1 with TRBJ1-1; a possible D gene is TRBD1 (5 bases). Germline V gene data show CDR1 as MNHNS and CDR2 as SASEGT. The CDR3 runs 14 residues. Trimming stripped 3 bases from V and 6 bases from J, with 14 bases between.

CDR3 protein: CSVQGAIYEQYF. CDR3 DNA: TGCAGCGTACAGGGGGCCATCTACGAGCAGTACTTC. The rearrangement links TRBV29-1 to TRBJ2-7; the match to TRBD1 covers 9 bases. The trim removed 6 bases at V and 3 bases at J, leaving 3 bases unmatched. Germline CDR1 and CDR2: SQVTM and ANQGSEA. The CDR3 is 12 amino acids.

V usage is TRBV19 and J usage is TRBJ2-5, with D possibly being TRBD2 (6 bases). The germline CDR1 and CDR2 sequences are LNHDA and SQIVND (reference sequence). Trimming shortened V by 4 bases and J by 7 bases, and 19 bases separated the two germline ends. This CDR3 region has 15 residues. CDR3 coding DNA: TGTGCCAGTAGTAGCCCCGTGGAGGGGTTGGGGACCCAGTACTTC. As protein: CASSSPVEGLGTQYF.

This clone was observed a single time. V is TRBV10-2 and J is TRBJ2-3; either TRBD1 or TRBD2 may supply D (6 bases each). Germline V lookup: CDR1 WSHSY, CDR2 SAAADI. This CDR3 spans 16 amino acids. V was trimmed by 7 bases and J by 2 bases, leaving 19 bases between them. CDR3 coding DNA: TGCGCCAGCAATAACGGGGGCAAAGTCCTCACAGATACGCAGTATTTT. It yields the protein CASNNGGKVLTDTQYF.

The rearrangement links TRBV6-6 to TRBJ2-7, with 8 bases that match TRBD1. The V and J ends lost 7 bases and 0 bases, in that order; junction bases with no gene match: 8. The CDR3 extends over 15 amino acids. The germline gives CDR1 MNHNY, CDR2 SVGAGI (reference sequence). The DNA of the CDR3 is TGTGCCAGCACCCCGGACAGGGCAAACTCCTACGAGCAGTACTTC. Amino acids: CASTPDRANSYEQYF.

The chain is built from TRBV4-2 and TRBJ2-3, with D perhaps being TRBD1 or TRBD2 (6 bases each). Germline V gene sequence: CDR1 LGHNA, CDR2 YNFKEQ. This CDR3 comprises 17 residues. V was clipped by 3 bases and J by 3 bases, with 19 bases between them. DNA of the CDR3: TGTGCCAGCAGCCACGCGGGACACGGTCAACCGACAGATACGCAGTATTTT. This gives the protein CASSHAGHGQPTDTQYF.

This chain uses TRBV6-5 with TRBJ1-5, with D hard to call. The V gene lost 6 bases and the J gene lost 7 bases, with 16 bases spanning the gap. The CDR3 contains 14 residues. Germline loops: CDR1 MNHEY, CDR2 SVGAGI. CDR3 nucleotides: TGTGCCAGCAGCCCCATGGAAACCCGCCAGCCCCAGCATTTT. It translates to CASSPMETRQPQHF.

V gene TRBV19 combines with J gene TRBJ2-7; D tentatively fits TRBD1 or TRBD2 (5 bases each). The CDR3 contains 16 residues. The ends were cut back, 5 bases at V and 4 bases at J, with 21 bases in the middle. Per germline, CDR1 LNHDA and CDR2 SQIVND (reference sequence). The CDR3 coding sequence is TGTGCCAGTAGTGAACTAGGAGACAGCTCAGGGTACGAGCAGTACTTC. This encodes CASSELGDSSGYEQYF.

The rearrangement joins TRBV23-1 to TRBJ1-1, with D unresolved. TRBV23-1 is an ORF, and what it does is uncertain. The V end was cut by 8 bases, the J end by 9 bases, with 25 bases between. This CDR3 comprises 15 residues. The CDR3 loop is CASPTARGQEFQAFF. In nucleotides, the CDR3 is TGCGCCAGCCCAACCGCCCGAGGGCAAGAGTTCCAAGCTTTCTTT.

The chain joins TRBV3-1 (or the pseudogene TRBV3-2) to TRBJ2-3; D tentatively reads TRBD1 or TRBD2 (5 bases each). Germline assignment: CDR1 LGHDT and CDR2 YNNKEL (reference sequence). This CDR3 has 16 residues. Trimming cost V 2 bases and J 2 bases, with 14 bases left between them. CDR3 amino acids: CASSQNAGTLTDTQYF. CDR3 in DNA: TGTGCCAGCAGCCAAAATGCCGGGACCCTCACAGATACGCAGTATTTT.

The chain couples TRBV7-2 to TRBJ1-2; D is undetermined. Germline V gene data show CDR1 as SGHTA and CDR2 as FQGNSA. Between the trimmed V and J ends, which lost 1 base and 8 bases, there was a span of 20 bases. The CDR3 spans 16 residues. The CDR3 bases are TGTGCCAGCAGCTTAGAAATGTCCTTGGTTGGTAGGGGCTACACCTTC. Translated, it gives CASSLEMSLVGRGYTF.

This clone was observed once. This sequence joins TRBV21-1 and TRBJ2-2; the table's D gene call, TRBD1, was not cross checked with the DNA. TRBV21-1 is marked as a pseudogene. The CDR3 has 15 residues. The CDR3 sequence: CASSTGQGSTGELFF. CDR3 DNA: TGTGCCAGCAGCACCGGACAGGGTTCCACCGGGGAGCTGTTTTTT.